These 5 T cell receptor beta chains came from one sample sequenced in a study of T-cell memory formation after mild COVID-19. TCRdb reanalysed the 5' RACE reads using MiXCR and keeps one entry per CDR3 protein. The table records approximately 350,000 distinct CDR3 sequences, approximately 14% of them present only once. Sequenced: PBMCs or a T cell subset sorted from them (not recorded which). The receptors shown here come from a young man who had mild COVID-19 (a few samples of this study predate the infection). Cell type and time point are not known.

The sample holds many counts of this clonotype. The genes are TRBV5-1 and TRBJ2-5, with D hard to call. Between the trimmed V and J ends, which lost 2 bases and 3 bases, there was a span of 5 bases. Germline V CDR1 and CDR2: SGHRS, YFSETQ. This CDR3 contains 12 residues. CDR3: CASSLLEETQYF. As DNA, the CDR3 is TGCGCCAGCAGCTTACTGGAAGAGACCCAGTACTTC.

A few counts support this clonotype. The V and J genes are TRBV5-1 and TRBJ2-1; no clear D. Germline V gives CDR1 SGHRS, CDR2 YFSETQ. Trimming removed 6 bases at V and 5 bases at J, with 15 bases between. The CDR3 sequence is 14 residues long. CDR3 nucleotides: TGCGCCAGCATCCCGGGCCCCGGCAACAATGAGCAGTTCTTC. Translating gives CASIPGPGNNEQFF.

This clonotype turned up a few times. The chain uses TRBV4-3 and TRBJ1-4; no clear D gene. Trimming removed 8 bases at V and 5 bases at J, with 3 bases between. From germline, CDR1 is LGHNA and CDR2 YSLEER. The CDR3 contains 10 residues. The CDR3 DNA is TGCGCCAGCGGGAATGAAAAACTGTTTTTT. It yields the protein CASGNEKLFF.

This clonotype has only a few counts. The CDR3 reads CASAVGTLAGGRSFTDTQYF. DNA for the CDR3: TGTGCCAGCGCCGTGGGAACGCTAGCGGGGGGACGGAGTTTCACAGATACGCAGTATTTT. The chain joins TRBV11-2 to TRBJ2-3, with 11 bases lining up with TRBD2. CDR1 and CDR2 from the germline V gene are SGHAT and FQNNGV. The V gene end was trimmed by 8 bases and the J gene end by 2 bases; junction bases not matched to a gene: 21. CDR3 length equals 20 residues.

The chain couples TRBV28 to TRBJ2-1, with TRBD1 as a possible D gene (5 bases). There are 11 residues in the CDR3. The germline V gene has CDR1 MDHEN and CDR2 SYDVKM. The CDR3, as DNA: TGTGCGACGGACATTCACAATGAGCAGTTCTTC. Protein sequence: CATDIHNEQFF.